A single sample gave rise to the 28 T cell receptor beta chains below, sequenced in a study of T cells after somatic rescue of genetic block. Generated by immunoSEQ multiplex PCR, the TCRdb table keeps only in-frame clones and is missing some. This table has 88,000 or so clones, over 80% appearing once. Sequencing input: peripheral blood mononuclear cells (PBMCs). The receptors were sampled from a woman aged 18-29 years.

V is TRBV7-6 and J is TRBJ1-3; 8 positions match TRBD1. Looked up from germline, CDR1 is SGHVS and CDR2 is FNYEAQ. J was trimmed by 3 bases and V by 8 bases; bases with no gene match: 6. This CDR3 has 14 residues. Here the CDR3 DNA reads TGTGCCAGCGAACAGGGGGAGTATGGAAACACCATATATTTT. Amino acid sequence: CASEQGEYGNTIYF.

The CDR3 loop reads CASSQRDRQQETQYF. For the CDR3, the DNA is TGTGCCAGCAGCCAACGGGACAGGCAGCAAGAGACCCAGTACTTC. The chain recombines TRBV14 with TRBJ2-5, with 8 bases identical to TRBD1. The germline CDR1 and CDR2 sequences are SGHDN and FVKESK. CDR3 size: 15 residues. Trimming took 2 bases from V and 2 from J; bases not matched to a gene: 4. Full variable domain (missing parts from reference TRBV14 and TRBJ2-5): EAGVTQFPSHSVIEKGQTVTLRCDPISGHDNLYWYRRVMGKEIKFLLHFVKESKQDESGMPNNRFLAERTGGTYSTLKVQPAELEDSGVYFCASSQRDRQQETQYFGPGTRLLVL.

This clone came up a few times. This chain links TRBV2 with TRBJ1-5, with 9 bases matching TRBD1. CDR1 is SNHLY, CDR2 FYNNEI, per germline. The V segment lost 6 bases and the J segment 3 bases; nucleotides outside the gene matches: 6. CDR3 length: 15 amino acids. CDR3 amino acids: CASREGQGTNQPQHF. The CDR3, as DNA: TGTGCCAGCAGAGAGGGACAGGGTACCAATCAGCCCCAGCATTTT.

The CDR3 sequence: CSRLTLRAGNEQFF. CDR3 coding DNA: TGCAGCCGCCTCACCCTCAGGGCGGGGAATGAGCAGTTCTTC. The chain recombines TRBV29-1 with TRBJ2-1, with a tentative D call TRBD2 (6 bases). The CDR3 length is 14 residues. Germline V gene data show CDR1 as SQVTM and CDR2 as ANQGSEA. The V and J ends lost 8 bases and 7 bases respectively, with 21 bases between them.

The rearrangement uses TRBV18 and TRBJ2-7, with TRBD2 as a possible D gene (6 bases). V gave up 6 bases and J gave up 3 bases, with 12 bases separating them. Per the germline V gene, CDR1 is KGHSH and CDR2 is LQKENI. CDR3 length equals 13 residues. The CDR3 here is CASSGLGGYEQYF. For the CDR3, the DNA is TGTGCCAGCTCGGGGCTGGGAGGCTACGAGCAGTACTTC. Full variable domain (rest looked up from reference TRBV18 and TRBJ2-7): NAGVMQNPRHLVRRRGQEARLRCSPMKGHSHVYWYRQLPEEGLKFMVYLQKENIIDESGMPKERFSAEFPKEGPSILRIQQVVRGDSAAYFCASSGLGGYEQYFGPGTRLTVT.

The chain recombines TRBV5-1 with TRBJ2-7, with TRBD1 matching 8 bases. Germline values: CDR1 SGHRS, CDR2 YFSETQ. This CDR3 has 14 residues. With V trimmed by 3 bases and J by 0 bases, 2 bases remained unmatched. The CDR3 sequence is CASSWQGASYEQYF. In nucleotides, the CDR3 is TGCGCCAGCAGCTGGCAGGGGGCCTCCTACGAGCAGTACTTC.

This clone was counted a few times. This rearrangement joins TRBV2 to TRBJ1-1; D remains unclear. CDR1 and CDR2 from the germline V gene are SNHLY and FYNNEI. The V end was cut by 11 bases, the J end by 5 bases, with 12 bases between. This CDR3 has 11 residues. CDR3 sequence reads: CASREGTEAFF. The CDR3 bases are TGTGCCTCTCGAGAGGGAACTGAAGCTTTCTTT. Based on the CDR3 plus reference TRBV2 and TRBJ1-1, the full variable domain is EPEVTQTPSHQVTQMGQEVILRCVPISNHLYFYWYRQILGQKVEFLVSFYNNEISEKSEIFDDQFSVERPDGSNFTLKIRSTKLEDSAMYFCASREGTEAFFGQGTRLTVV.

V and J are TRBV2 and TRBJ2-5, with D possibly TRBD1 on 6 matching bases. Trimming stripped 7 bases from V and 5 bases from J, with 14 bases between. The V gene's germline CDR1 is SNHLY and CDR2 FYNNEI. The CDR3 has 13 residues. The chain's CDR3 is CASMGTTGETQYF. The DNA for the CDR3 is TGTGCCAGCATGGGTACCACAGGGGAGACCCAGTACTTC.

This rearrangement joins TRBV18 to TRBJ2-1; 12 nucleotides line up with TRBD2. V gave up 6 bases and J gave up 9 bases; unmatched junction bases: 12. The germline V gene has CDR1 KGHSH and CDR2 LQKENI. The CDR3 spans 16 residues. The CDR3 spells CASSQATLAGGGEQFF. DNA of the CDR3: TGTGCCAGCTCCCAAGCCACACTAGCGGGAGGTGGTGAGCAGTTCTTC. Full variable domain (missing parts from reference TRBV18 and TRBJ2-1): NAGVMQNPRHLVRRRGQEARLRCSPMKGHSHVYWYRQLPEEGLKFMVYLQKENIIDESGMPKERFSAEFPKEGPSILRIQQVVRGDSAAYFCASSQATLAGGGEQFFGPGTRLTVL.

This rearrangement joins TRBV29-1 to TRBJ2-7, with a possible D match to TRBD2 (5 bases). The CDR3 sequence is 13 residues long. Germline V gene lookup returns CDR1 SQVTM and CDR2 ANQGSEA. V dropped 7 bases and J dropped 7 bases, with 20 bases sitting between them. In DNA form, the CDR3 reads TGCAGCGCTAGAATCCTTCCAGGCGGGGAGCAGTACTTC. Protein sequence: CSARILPGGEQYF.

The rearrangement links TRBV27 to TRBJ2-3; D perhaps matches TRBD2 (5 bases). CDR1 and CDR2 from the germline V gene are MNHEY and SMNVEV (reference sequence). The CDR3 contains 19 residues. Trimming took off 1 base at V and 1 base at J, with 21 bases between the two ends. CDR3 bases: TGTGCCAGCAGTTTATGGTTTGGGAGCACGATAGGTGGCACAGATACGCAGTATTTT. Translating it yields CASSLWFGSTIGGTDTQYF.

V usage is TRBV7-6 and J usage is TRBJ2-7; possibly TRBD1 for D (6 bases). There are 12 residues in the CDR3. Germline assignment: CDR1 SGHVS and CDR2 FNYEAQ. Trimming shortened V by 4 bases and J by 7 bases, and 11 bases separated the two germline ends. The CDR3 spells CASSWTDLEQYF. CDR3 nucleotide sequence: TGTGCCAGCAGCTGGACAGATTTGGAGCAGTACTTC.

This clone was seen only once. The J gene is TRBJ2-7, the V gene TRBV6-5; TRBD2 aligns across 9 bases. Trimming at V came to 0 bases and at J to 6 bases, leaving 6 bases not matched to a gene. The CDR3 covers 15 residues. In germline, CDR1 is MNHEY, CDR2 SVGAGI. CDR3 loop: CASSYSNSGSSEQYF. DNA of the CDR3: TGTGCCAGCAGTTACTCAAATAGCGGGAGCTCCGAGCAGTACTTC.

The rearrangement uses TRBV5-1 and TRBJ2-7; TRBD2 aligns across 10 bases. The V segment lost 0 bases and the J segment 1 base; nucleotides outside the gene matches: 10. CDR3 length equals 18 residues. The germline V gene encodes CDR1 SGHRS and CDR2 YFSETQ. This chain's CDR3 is CASSLAGVAGGPSYEQYF. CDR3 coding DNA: TGCGCCAGCAGCTTGGCCGGAGTAGCGGGAGGTCCGTCCTACGAGCAGTACTTC.

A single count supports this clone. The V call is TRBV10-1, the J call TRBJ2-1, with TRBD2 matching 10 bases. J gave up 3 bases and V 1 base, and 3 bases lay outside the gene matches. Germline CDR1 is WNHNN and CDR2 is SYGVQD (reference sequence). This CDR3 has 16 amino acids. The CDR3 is CASSEWASGSYNEQFF. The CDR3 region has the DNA TGCGCCAGCAGTGAGTGGGCTAGCGGGAGCTACAATGAGCAGTTCTTC.

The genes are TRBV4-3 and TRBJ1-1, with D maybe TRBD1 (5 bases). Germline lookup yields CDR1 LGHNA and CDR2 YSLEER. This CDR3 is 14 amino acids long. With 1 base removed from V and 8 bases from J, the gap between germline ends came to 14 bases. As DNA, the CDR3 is TGCGCCAGCAGCCAAGTCGACGGCAGGGAGGAAGCTTTCTTT. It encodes CASSQVDGREEAFF.

In nucleotides, the CDR3 is TGTGCCAGCAGTCCTTCCGGGGGCAATGAGCAGTTCTTC. Translation gives CASSPSGGNEQFF. The chain uses TRBV27 and TRBJ2-1; D possibly corresponds to TRBD2 (6 bases). Trimming pared 5 bases from V and 6 bases from J, leaving 11 bases between. The CDR3 totals 13 residues. Germline-derived CDR1 and CDR2 are MNHEY and SMNVEV (reference sequence).

CDR3 nucleotide sequence: TGTGCCAGCAGCTTACCCTCTACCTACGAGCAGTACTTC. Translated: CASSLPSTYEQYF. V is TRBV7-8 and J is TRBJ2-7; D is unclear. CDR1 is SGHVS, CDR2 FQNEAQ, per germline. The CDR3 consists of 13 residues. Trimming took 2 bases from V and 2 from J, leaving 7 bases between them.

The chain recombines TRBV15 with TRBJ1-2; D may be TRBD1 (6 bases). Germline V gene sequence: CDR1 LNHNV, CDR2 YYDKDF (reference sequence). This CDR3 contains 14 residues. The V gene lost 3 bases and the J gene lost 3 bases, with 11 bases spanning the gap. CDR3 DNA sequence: TGTGCCACCAGCAGGACAAGGACAGACTATGGCTACACCTTC. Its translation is CATSRTRTDYGYTF.

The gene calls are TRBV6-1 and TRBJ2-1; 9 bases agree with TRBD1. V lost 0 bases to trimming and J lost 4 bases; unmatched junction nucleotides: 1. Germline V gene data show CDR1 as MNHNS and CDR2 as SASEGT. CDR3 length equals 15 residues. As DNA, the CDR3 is TGTGCCAGCAGTGAAGCACAGGGGGCATACAATGAGCAGTTCTTC. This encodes CASSEAQGAYNEQFF.

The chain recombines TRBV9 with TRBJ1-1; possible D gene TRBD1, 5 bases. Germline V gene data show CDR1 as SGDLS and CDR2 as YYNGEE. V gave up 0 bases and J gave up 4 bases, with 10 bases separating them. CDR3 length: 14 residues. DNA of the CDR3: TGTGCCAGCAGCGTAGCTCAGGGCGGCACTGAAGCTTTCTTT. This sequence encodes CASSVAQGGTEAFF.

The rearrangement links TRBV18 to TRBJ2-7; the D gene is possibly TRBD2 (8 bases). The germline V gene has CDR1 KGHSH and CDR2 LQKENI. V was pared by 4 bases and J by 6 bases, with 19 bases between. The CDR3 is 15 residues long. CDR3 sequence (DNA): TGTGCCAGCTCACAGGCGGGAGGCCCAGGGGGCGAGCAGTACTTC. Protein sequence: CASSQAGGPGGEQYF.

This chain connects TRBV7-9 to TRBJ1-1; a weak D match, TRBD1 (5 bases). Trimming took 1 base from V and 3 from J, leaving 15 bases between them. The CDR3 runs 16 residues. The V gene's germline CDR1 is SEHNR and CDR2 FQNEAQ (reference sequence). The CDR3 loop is CASSLDKGMGYTEAFF. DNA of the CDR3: TGTGCCAGCAGCTTAGATAAGGGGATGGGGTACACTGAAGCTTTCTTT.

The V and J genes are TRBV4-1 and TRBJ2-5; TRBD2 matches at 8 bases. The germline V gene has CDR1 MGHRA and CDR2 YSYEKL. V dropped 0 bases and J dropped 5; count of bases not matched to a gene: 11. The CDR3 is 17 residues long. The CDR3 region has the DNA TGCGCCAGCAGCCAAGAAGCGGCGGGGGGCGAGGGGGAGACCCAGTACTTC. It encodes CASSQEAAGGEGETQYF.

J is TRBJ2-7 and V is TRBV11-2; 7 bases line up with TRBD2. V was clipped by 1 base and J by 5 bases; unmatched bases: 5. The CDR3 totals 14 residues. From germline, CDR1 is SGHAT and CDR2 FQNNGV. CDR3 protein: CASSLVGGSDEQYF. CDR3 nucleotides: TGTGCCAGCAGCTTAGTTGGCGGGAGCGACGAGCAGTACTTC.

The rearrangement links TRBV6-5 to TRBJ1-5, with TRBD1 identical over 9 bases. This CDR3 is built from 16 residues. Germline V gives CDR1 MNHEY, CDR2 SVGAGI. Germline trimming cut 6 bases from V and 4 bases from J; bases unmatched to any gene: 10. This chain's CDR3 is CASSYRGPGENQPQHF. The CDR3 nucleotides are TGTGCCAGCAGCTACAGGGGGCCGGGGGAGAATCAGCCCCAGCATTTT.

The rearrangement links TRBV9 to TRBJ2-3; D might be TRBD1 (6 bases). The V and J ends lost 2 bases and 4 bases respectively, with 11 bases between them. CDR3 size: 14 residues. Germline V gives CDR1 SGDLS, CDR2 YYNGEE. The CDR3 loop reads CASSVTTGSDTQYF. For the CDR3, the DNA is TGTGCCAGCAGCGTGACCACAGGGTCAGATACGCAGTATTTT.

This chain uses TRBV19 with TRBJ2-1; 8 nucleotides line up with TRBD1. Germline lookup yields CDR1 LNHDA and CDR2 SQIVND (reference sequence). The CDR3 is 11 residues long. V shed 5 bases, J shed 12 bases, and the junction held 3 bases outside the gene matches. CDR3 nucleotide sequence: TGTGCCAGTAGTCCCGGGACAGGGCAGTTCTTC. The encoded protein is CASSPGTGQFF.